This TCR beta chain was recovered during a study of blood T cells in healthy people across ages (dated by TCRdb to between 2014 and 2017). For context, the study as a whole: In model experiments, template switching captured about one uniquely barcoded TCR beta cDNA molecule for every two T cells. The donors were split into four age groups: young (average about 15 years), middle-aged (around 37), aged (about 62) and long-lived (approximately 89). Age-related changes in TCR beta repertoire diversity were measured in the study by deep sequencing normalized with unique cDNA molecular identifiers. The study analyzed two additional independent replicas of 1 million unique cDNA reads from the same blood draw for two donors, one aged 18 to 29 and one aged 80 or older. To avoid experimental bias, donors of different ages were spread randomly across the sequencing lanes. Study-wide findings and limitations: Bulk unsorted PBMC profiling prevented conclusive comparison of naive and antigen-experienced compartments. Estimates of total diversity based on one million sequenced T cells were considered lower bounds and underestimates. As age increased, observed TCR beta diversity per million T cells dropped in a roughly linear way, and a significant reduction was already evident by age about 40. A strong correlation was found between observed TCR beta diversity and the percentage of naive T cells measured by flow cytometry. Because donor CMV infection status was unknown, age-related changes in expanded clonotypes were potentially confounded. The long-lived group showed more naive CD4+ T cells, fewer expanded clones and increased TCR diversity than the aged group, suggesting age selection.

Donors were a few dozen systemically healthy Caucasian individuals from Russia aged about 6 to 100 years. Around 10 milliliters of peripheral blood were collected from each donor into EDTA-treated Vacutainer tubes. PBMCs were isolated by Ficoll-Paque density-gradient centrifugation, with at least 6 million obtained per sample. Trizol reagent was used to extract total RNA from PBMCs, with at least 5.5 micrograms per sample. For every donor, flow cytometry on a PBMC aliquot measured the percentage of naive CD45RAhigh/CD27high T cells. The table lists this clonotype with many counts. Which antigen it targets is not known. Per-base qualities were not stored, and no clone one base away is much larger. From the cysteine up to the phenylalanine, the CDR3 has a length of 15 residues. The DNA shown is the 45-base CDR3, in frame from base 1. Sequences DFQATT (CDR1) and SNEGSKA (CDR2) are obtained from the germline V gene (reference sequence).

The library was built by means of 5' RACE. A second PCR of 7 to 11 cycles was performed with a sample-barcoded 5' primer and a J-beta primer mix. A unique molecular identifier was introduced onto each TCR beta cDNA molecule by a template-switch 5' adaptor carrying 12 random nucleotides. Each sample yielded at least 2.5 million CDR3-containing paired-end reads. First-strand cDNA was synthesized from all RNA with the Mint cDNA synthesis kit, primed by a TRBC-specific oligonucleotide. After uracil-DNA glycosylase treatment, a first 18-cycle PCR used universal primers M1SS and BC2_uni_R on all cDNA. As for the authors' bioinformatics: For normalization, 1 million high-quality reads were randomly selected from each sample, with every read carrying a distinct molecular identifier. Instead of being binned into consensus sequences, reads that shared molecular identifiers were thrown out. MiTCR, run with a Q25 quality threshold and the strictest error-elimination algorithm, handled CDR3 identification, clonotype clustering and error correction. A nonparametric unseen species model using Euler transformation provided a lower-bound estimate of total TCR beta diversity. TCRdb reprocessing: public reads trimmed at Q25 with fastp, clones called with MiXCR, in-frame beta chains kept. Every entry covers one CDR3 protein and lists the most common genes and DNA from its rows. TCRdb assigned the V and J calls; the authors' analysis was not used. The sample profile shows 1.8 million or so distinct CDR3 sequences; roughly two fifths of them were found once. The top ten constitute more than 20% of the sample.

The sequence derives from a human donor in good health. Sequenced material: blood. This chain is built from TRBV20-1 and TRBJ2-1; 11 bases in the middle match TRBD1. The CDR3 in this case is CSARVGTGGYNEQFF. The sequenced DNA: TGCAGCGCCCGAGTGGGGACAGGGGGCTACAATGAGCAGTTCTTC.